This T cell receptor (beta chain) was observed in a study of blood T cell repertoires in COVID-19. The overall study: Spain, Italy and the United States supplied samples that represented acute and convalescent COVID-19. T cells, B-cell-depleted T cells, or PBMCs provided the cDNA or gDNA that served as material.

Per the authors' pipeline: Quantification of nucleated cells was approximated via reference gene primer amplification. Clones were read by immunoSEQ multiplex PCR, and TCRdb kept only the in-frame ones, dropping some. Clonal size and the V and J genes are those of that table, whereas D and trimming came from the DNA. The profile shows about 70,000 clones, 88% of them singletons. The sequenced sample was peripheral blood. The sequence was collected from a human donor in a cohort sampled during active COVID-19.

CDR3 sequence reads: CAIYRGGYGYTF. CDR3 DNA: TGTGCCATATACAGGGGTGGCTATGGCTACACCTTC. V and J are TRBV6-5 and TRBJ1-2; TRBD1 matches at 7 bases. CDR1 and CDR2 (germline): MNHEY, SVGAGI. Unmatched junction bases numbered 6, after V lost 10 bases and J lost 4 bases. There are 12 residues in the CDR3.